The clone carrying this T cell receptor beta chain was detected many times. Its antigen remains unknown. Trimming left V 6 bases short and J 3 bases short, with 14 bases between. From germline, CDR1 is MNHNS and CDR2 SASEGT. The CDR3 runs to 14 residues. This sample is part of a study of regulatory T cells in long-lasting Graves disease. Broader study findings: Lower TCR diversity was seen in persistent Graves' patients than in newly diagnosed ones.

iRepertoire HTBI primers and Arm-PCR of CDR3 regions built TCR beta libraries. MiXCR was run by TCRdb on the multiplex PCR reads, yielding one entry per CDR3 protein. The sample records about 610,000 distinct CDR3 sequences, roughly a sixth being singletons. As for time point: newly diagnosed GD, antithyroid drugs for less than 3 months. RNA extracted from PBMCs served as the sequencing template. These sequences were also reported in another study, on T cells in Graves' hyperthyroidism and ophthalmopathy. That source reports: Most clonotypes expanded in thyroid above 0.001 were likewise present in blood.

The sequences come from peripheral blood mononuclear cells (PBMCs), collected at new diagnosis, from a patient treated with antithyroid drugs. The chain uses TRBV6-1 and TRBJ1-2; the D gene is possibly TRBD1 (5 bases). The receptor was derived from a man younger than 35 with Graves disease. The CDR3 spells CASRNPGSYYGYTF. In DNA form, the CDR3 reads TGTGCCAGCAGAAACCCAGGGAGTTACTATGGCTACACCTTC.